Presented here are 20 T cell receptor beta chains from one specimen sequenced in a study of CD8+ T cells in alopecia areata. Treatment given: oral pan-JAK inhibitor, 5-10 mg twice daily. It was cDNA, reverse transcribed from extracted RNA, that served as the sequencing template. Sequencing used immunoSEQ multiplex PCR; TCRdb keeps in-frame clones, though not all of them. Found here are 150,000 to 200,000 clones, 60% of them singletons; the top ten hold around 0.92%. The source material was CD4+ T cells sorted from blood, sampled at week 24, from a patient treated with tofacitinib. The receptor source for this set is a human donor with alopecia areata.

This clone has just one count. V gene TRBV29-1 combines with J gene TRBJ1-5; D is possibly TRBD1 (6 bases). V lost 4 bases to trimming and J lost 1 base, with 14 bases between them. Germline CDR1 SQVTM, CDR2 ANQGSEA. The CDR3 totals 15 residues. CDR3 sequence reads: CSVAEQGSSNQPQHF. In DNA form, the CDR3 reads TGCAGCGTTGCCGAACAGGGTAGCAGCAATCAGCCCCAGCATTTT.

J is TRBJ1-2 and V is TRBV29-1, with D unresolved. The V end lost 5 bases, the J end lost 2 bases, and 6 bases lay between the germline ends. The CDR3 runs to 11 residues. Germline V gives CDR1 SQVTM, CDR2 ANQGSEA. CDR3 region: CSVLINYGYTF. The DNA of the CDR3 is TGCAGCGTTCTAATCAACTATGGCTACACCTTC.

The J gene is TRBJ1-2, the V gene TRBV29-1, with 8 bases lining up with TRBD1. The CDR3 consists of 13 residues. The germline V gene encodes CDR1 SQVTM and CDR2 ANQGSEA. V was pared by 2 bases and J by 5 bases, with 4 bases of the junction left unmatched. The CDR3 DNA follows: TGCAGCGTTGAAAAGGACAGGGAATATGGCTACACCTTC. Protein sequence: CSVEKDREYGYTF.

The V and J genes are TRBV25-1 and TRBJ1-2; 9 positions match TRBD1. This CDR3 spans 14 amino acids. The V gene end was trimmed by 4 bases and the J gene end by 5 bases; junction bases not matched to a gene: 5. Germline V CDR1 and CDR2: MGHDK, SYGVNS. The CDR3 DNA sequence: TGTGCCAGCAGTGGACAGGGGGATCATTATGGCTACACCTTC. Protein product: CASSGQGDHYGYTF.

Within the sample, this clone is medium-sized. The rearrangement uses TRBV19 and TRBJ1-4; D not resolved. Per germline, CDR1 LNHDA and CDR2 SQIVND (reference sequence). This CDR3 spans 13 amino acids. V lost 8 bases and J 7 bases, leaving 14 bases between the germline ends. CDR3 DNA sequence: TGTGCCAGTGCCTCGACGTTCCGTGAAAAACTGTTTTTT. This codes for CASASTFREKLFF.

This chain uses TRBV11-2 with TRBJ2-1; D not resolved. The length of the CDR3 is 13 residues. Trimming left V 3 bases short and J 3 bases short, with 6 bases between. Germline V gives CDR1 SGHAT, CDR2 FQNNGV. This CDR3 reads CASSFSDYNEQFF. CDR3 nucleotides: TGTGCCAGCAGCTTTTCGGACTACAATGAGCAGTTCTTC.

This clone was picked up a small number of times. The chain employs TRBV30 and TRBJ1-1; D might be TRBD1 (6 bases). Trimming took 0 bases from V and 5 from J, leaving 7 bases between them. Germline CDR1 is GTSNPN and CDR2 is SVGIG (reference sequence). CDR3 size: 12 residues. CDR3 loop: CAWSVRGTEAFF. CDR3 coding DNA: TGTGCCTGGAGTGTAAGGGGGACTGAAGCTTTCTTT.

The rearrangement joins TRBV30 to TRBJ1-5, with 7 bases aligning to TRBD1. Germline-derived CDR1 and CDR2 are GTSNPN and SVGIG (reference sequence). V lost 4 bases, J lost 3 bases, and 3 bases stayed unmatched. The CDR3 extends over 13 amino acids. This CDR3 reads CAWTTGNNQPQHF. The CDR3 DNA sequence: TGTGCCTGGACGACAGGGAACAATCAGCCCCAGCATTTT.

This clone was recorded once. This chain links TRBV27 with TRBJ1-6; no definite D call. Trimming stripped 3 bases from V and 10 bases from J, with 7 bases between. Germline assignment: CDR1 MNHEY and CDR2 SMNVEV (reference sequence). This CDR3 is built from 12 residues. The DNA of the CDR3 is TGTGCCAGCAGTTTCCACCAGTCACCCCTCCACTTT. Its translation is CASSFHQSPLHF.

The chain uses TRBV7-8 and TRBJ2-5, with TRBD2 matching over 10 bases. Trimming took 5 bases from V and 4 from J; bases not matched to a gene: 7. CDR1 is SGHVS, CDR2 FQNEAQ, per germline. CDR3 length equals 15 residues. The CDR3 region is CASSAMTSGLETQYF. The CDR3 bases are TGTGCCAGCAGCGCAATGACTAGCGGGTTAGAGACCCAGTACTTC. The full variable domain, rest sourced from reference TRBV7-8 and TRBJ2-5, is GAGVSQSPRYKVAKRGQDVALRCDPISGHVSLFWYQQALGQGPEFLTYFQNEAQLDKSGLPSDRFFAERPEGSVSTLKIQRTQQEDSAVYLCASSAMTSGLETQYFGPGTRLLVL.

This clone was observed a single time. The CDR3 does not close with the conserved phenylalanine or tryptophan, likely indicating a read error. This chain links TRBV5-6 with TRBJ2-2; the D gene is possibly TRBD2 (6 bases). There are 17 residues in the CDR3. V lost 3 bases and J lost 4, with 19 bases in between. Germline V gives CDR1 SGHDT, CDR2 YYEEEE. The DNA for the CDR3 is TGTGCCAGCAGCTCGATAAAGAAGAGGGGAGGCACCGGGGAGCTGTTTTGT. It translates to CASSSIKKRGGTGELFC.

The genes are TRBV11-2 and TRBJ2-2, with D possibly being TRBD1 or TRBD2 (5 bases each). With 3 bases removed from V and 3 bases from J, the gap between germline ends came to 14 bases. Germline-derived CDR1 and CDR2 are SGHAT and FQNNGV. This CDR3 spans 16 amino acids. The CDR3 nucleotides read TGTGCCAGCAGCTTGTCGGGGCAGGTGCACACCGGGGAGCTGTTTTTT. Translation: CASSLSGQVHTGELFF.

The chain has TRBV29-1 and TRBJ1-3; D call uncertain. CDR3 length: 14 amino acids. The V and J ends lost 4 bases and 2 bases respectively, with 12 bases between them. Germline assignment: CDR1 SQVTM and CDR2 ANQGSEA. CDR3 amino acids: CSVVQPIAGNTIYF. The DNA for the CDR3 is TGCAGCGTTGTGCAACCTATCGCTGGAAACACCATATATTTT.

This clone was seen just once. This chain joins TRBV2 and TRBJ2-5; a possible D gene is TRBD2 (5 bases). The CDR3 length is 15 residues. The V and J ends lost 4 bases and 4 bases respectively, with 16 bases between them. The germline V gene has CDR1 SNHLY and CDR2 FYNNEI. Here the CDR3 reads CASSGPGGSSETQYF. In nucleotides, the CDR3 is TGTGCCAGCAGTGGGCCCGGAGGATCATCAGAGACCCAGTACTTC.

The chain couples TRBV12-5 to TRBJ2-3; D might be TRBD1 (5 bases). The CDR3 length is 15 residues. CDR1 is LGHNT and CDR2 is FRNRAP in the germline V gene. V lost 6 bases and J lost 4, with 17 bases in between. CDR3 bases: TGTGCTAGTGGCCCAGGCAGGGTTATTGCAGATACGCAGTATTTT. This codes for CASGPGRVIADTQYF.

V and J are TRBV7-9 and TRBJ2-7, with 7 bases aligning to TRBD2. V trimming: 2 bases; J trimming: 6 bases; junction bases outside the gene matches: 4. In germline, CDR1 is SEHNR, CDR2 FQNEAQ (reference sequence). This CDR3 has 13 residues. CDR3 amino acids: CASSLPGRSEQYF. CDR3 DNA: TGTGCCAGCAGCTTACCCGGGAGGAGCGAGCAGTACTTC.

The chain recombines TRBV29-1 with TRBJ2-2; 7 nucleotides line up with TRBD2. The CDR3 sequence is 14 residues long. The J segment lost 0 bases and the V segment lost 7 bases, leaving 5 bases of the junction unmatched. CDR1 and CDR2 (germline): SQVTM, ANQGSEA. CDR3: CSARGGPNTGELFF. The CDR3 region has the DNA TGCAGCGCCCGCGGGGGACCGAACACCGGGGAGCTGTTTTTT.

A single count supports this clone. This chain links TRBV25-1 with TRBJ1-1; tentative D call: TRBD1 (5 bases). Germline CDR1 MGHDK, CDR2 SYGVNS. This CDR3 spans 14 amino acids. Between the trimmed V and J ends, which lost 6 bases and 3 bases, there was a span of 14 bases. CDR3 in amino acids: CASSLFGGDTEAFF. CDR3 nucleotides: TGTGCCAGCAGCCTATTTGGGGGGGACACTGAAGCTTTCTTT.

The rearrangement uses TRBV6-5 and TRBJ2-5, with D hard to call. The CDR3 has 13 residues. The germline V gene encodes CDR1 MNHEY and CDR2 SVGAGI. V lost 5 bases and J 2 bases, leaving 9 bases between the germline ends. The DNA for the CDR3 is TGTGCCAGCAGTCGGGCTAAGCAAGAGACCCAGTACTTC. This sequence encodes CASSRAKQETQYF.

This chain links TRBV29-1 with TRBJ1-2, with D possibly being TRBD1 (6 bases). Trimming took off 1 base at V and 8 bases at J, with 17 bases between the two ends. Per germline, CDR1 SQVTM and CDR2 ANQGSEA. The CDR3 is 14 residues long. The CDR3 DNA is TGCAGCGTTGAAGGGGCGAGAGGGGACAACGGCTACACCTTC. Its protein product is CSVEGARGDNGYTF.